Sequencing of this T cell receptor (beta chain) was carried out in a study of cytomegalovirus exposure and HLA in healthy donors. Study-level findings and limits: The only immune exposure information that was available was CMV serostatus. One later analysis reportedly identified an Asian-associated ancestry cluster that showed fewer N-insertions than the approximately 710-donor mean. With high specificity and sensitivity, the classifier reportedly diagnosed cytomegalovirus status. In vitro, a few CMV-associated chains proved specific for CMV antigens.

PCR was performed using 60 Vbeta and 13 Jbeta primers. Produced via immunoSEQ multiplex PCR; TCRdb's table is partial and in-frame only. The sample carries about 98,000 clones, around 68% recorded once. The CDR3 covers 12 residues. V lost 6 bases, J lost 4 bases, and 6 bases lay in between. Per germline, CDR1 WSHSY and CDR2 SAAADI. With respect to this clone: Its antigen is unknown.

The origin of this receptor is a female donor in good health and CMV-seronegative. The gene calls are TRBV10-2 and TRBJ2-2; a possible D gene is TRBD2 (5 bases). The sample taken for sequencing was PBMCs. Here the CDR3 DNA reads TGCGCCAGCAGGGACTTCACCGGGGAGCTGTTTTTT. As protein: CASRDFTGELFF.